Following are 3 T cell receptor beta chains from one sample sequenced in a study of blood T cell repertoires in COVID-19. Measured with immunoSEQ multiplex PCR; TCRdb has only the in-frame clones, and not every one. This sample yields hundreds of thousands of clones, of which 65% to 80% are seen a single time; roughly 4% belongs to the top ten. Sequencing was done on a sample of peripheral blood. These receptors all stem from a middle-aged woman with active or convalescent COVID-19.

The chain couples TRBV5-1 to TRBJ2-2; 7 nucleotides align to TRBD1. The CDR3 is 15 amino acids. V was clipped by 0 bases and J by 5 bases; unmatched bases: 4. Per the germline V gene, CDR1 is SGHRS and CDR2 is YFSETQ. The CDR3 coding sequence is TGCGCCAGCAGCTTGGAGGGGGCCAGGACCGGGGAGCTGTTTTTT. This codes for CASSLEGARTGELFF.

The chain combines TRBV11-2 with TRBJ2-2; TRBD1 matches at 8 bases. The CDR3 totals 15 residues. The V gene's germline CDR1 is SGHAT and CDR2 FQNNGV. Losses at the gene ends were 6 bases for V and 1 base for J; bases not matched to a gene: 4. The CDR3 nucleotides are TGTGCCAGCAGTCCAGGGGGCAGGAACACCGGGGAGCTGTTTTTT. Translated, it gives CASSPGGRNTGELFF.

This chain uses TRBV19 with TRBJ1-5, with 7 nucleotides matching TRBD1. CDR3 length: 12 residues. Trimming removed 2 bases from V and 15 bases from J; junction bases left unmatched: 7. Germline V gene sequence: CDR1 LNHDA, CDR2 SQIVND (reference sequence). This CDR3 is CASSIRTGPRHF. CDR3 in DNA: TGTGCCAGTAGTATACGGACAGGTCCAAGGCATTTT.